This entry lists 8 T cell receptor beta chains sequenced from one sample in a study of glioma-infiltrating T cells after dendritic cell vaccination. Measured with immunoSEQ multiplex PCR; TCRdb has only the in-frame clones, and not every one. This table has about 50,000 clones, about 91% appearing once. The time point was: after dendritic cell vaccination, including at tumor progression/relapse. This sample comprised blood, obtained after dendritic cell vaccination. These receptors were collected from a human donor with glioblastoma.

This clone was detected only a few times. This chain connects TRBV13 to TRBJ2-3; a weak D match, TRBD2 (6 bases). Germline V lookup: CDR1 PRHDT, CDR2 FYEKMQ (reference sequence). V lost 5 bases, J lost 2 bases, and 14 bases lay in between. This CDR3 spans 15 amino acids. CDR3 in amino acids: CASSEGAGITDTQYF. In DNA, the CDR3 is TGTGCCAGCAGCGAAGGTGCGGGGATCACAGATACGCAGTATTTT.

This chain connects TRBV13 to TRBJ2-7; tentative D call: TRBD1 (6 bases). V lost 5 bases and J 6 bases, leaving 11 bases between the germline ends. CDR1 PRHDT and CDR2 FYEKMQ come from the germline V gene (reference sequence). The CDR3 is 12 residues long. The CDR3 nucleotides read TGTGCCAGCAGCCCCATCAGGGGCGAGCAGTACTTC. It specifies CASSPIRGEQYF.

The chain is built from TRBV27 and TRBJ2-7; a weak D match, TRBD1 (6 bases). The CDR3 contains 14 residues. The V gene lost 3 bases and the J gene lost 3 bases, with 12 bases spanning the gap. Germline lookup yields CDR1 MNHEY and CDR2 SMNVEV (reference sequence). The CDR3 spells CASSFTGTFYEQYF. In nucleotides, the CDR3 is TGTGCCAGCAGTTTTACAGGGACGTTCTACGAGCAGTACTTC.

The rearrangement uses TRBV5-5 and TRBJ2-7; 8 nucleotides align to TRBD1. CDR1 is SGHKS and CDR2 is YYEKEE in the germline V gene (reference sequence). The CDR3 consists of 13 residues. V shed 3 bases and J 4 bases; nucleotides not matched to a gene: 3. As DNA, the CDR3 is TGTGCCAGCAGCTGGACAGGGTTATACGAGCAGTACTTC. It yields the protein CASSWTGLYEQYF.

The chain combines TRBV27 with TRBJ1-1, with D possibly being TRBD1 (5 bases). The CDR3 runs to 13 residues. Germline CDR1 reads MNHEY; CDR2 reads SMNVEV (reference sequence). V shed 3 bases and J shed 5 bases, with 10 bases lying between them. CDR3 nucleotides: TGTGCCAGCAGTTTGGGGCGTAAGACTGAAGCTTTCTTT. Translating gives CASSLGRKTEAFF.

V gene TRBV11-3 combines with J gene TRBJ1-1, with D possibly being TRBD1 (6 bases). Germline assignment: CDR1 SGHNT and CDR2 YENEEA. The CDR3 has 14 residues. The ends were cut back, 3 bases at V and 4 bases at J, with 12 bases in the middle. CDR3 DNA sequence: TGTGCCAGCAGCTTCGGGGGAGGGGGCACTGAAGCTTTCTTT. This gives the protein CASSFGGGGTEAFF.

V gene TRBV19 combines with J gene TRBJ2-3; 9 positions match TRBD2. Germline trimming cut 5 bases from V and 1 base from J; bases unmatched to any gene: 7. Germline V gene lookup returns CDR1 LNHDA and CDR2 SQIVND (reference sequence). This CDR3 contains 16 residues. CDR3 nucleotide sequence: TGTGCCAGTAGTCCCCTTAGCGGGAGCCGCACAGATACGCAGTATTTT. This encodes CASSPLSGSRTDTQYF. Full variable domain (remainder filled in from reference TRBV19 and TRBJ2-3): DGGITQSPKYLFRKEGQNVTLSCEQNLNHDAMYWYRQDPGQGLRLIYYSQIVNDFQKGDIAEGYSVSREKKESFPLTVTSAQKNPTAFYLCASSPLSGSRTDTQYFGPGTRLTVL.

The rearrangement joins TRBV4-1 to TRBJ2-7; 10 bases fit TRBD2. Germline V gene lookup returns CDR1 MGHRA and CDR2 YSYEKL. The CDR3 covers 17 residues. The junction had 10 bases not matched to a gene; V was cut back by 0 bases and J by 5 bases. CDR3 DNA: TGCGCCAGCAGCCAAGATTTGAGGGGACTAGCGTACCACGAGCAGTACTTC. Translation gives CASSQDLRGLAYHEQYF.